This T cell receptor beta chain was found in a study of T cells after yellow fever vaccination. Looking at the study overall: Some fractions had low cell numbers, and these were prepared with SMART-Seq v4 Ultra Low Input.

Study conclusions and caveats: A weaker secondary response peaked on day 5, the primary on day 15.

Remarks on this clonotype: The antigen is not known.

Template switching by 5'RACE produced TCR cDNA, adding a universal primer site and UMIs. TCRdb used MiXCR to reprocess the 5' RACE reads, holding one entry per CDR3 protein. This repertoire shows roughly 160,000 distinct CDR3 sequences, roughly a tenth found once; its top ten account for roughly a third. CDR3 length: 15 amino acids. Germline V gene data show CDR1 as SQVTM and CDR2 as ANQGSEA. The V end lost 4 bases, the J end lost 0 bases, and 12 bases lay between the germline ends. This clonotype was sampled from a young man who received the YFV17D yellow fever vaccine. V is TRBV29-1 and J is TRBJ2-2, with D uncertain. The specimen comprised CD8+ T cells sorted from PBMCs, sampled 45 days after the yellow fever booster vaccination. The CDR3 loop reads CSVVLWQPNTGELFF. The CDR3 nucleotides are TGCAGCGTTGTTCTTTGGCAGCCGAACACCGGGGAGCTGTTTTTT.